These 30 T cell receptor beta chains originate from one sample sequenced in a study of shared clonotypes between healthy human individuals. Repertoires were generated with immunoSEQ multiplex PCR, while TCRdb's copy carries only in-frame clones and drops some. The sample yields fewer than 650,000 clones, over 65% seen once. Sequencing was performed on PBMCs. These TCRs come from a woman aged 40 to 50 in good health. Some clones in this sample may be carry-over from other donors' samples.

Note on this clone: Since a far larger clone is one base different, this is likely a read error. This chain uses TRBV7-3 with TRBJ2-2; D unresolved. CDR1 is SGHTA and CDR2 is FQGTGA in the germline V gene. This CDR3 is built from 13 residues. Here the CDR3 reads CASSFTHTVELFF. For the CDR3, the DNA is TGTGCCAGCAGCTTTACCCACACCGTGGAGCTGTTTTTT.

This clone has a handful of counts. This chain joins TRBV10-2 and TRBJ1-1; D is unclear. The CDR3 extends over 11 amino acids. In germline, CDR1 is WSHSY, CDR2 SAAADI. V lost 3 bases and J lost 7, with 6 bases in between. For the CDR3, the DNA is TGCGCCAGCAGTGACGGGAGTGAAGCTTTCTTT. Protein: CASSDGSEAFF.

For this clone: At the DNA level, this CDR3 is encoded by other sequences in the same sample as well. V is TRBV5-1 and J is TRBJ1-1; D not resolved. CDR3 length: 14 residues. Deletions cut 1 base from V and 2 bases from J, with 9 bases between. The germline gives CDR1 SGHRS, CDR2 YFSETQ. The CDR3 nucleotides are TGCGCCAGCAGCTTGTCACAGACAAACACTGAAGCTTTCTTT. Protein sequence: CASSLSQTNTEAFF.

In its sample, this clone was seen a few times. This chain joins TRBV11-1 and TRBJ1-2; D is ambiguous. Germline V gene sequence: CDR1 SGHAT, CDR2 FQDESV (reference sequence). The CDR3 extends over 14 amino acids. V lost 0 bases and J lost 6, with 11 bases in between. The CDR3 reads CASSLAGGVDGYTF. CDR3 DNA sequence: TGTGCCAGCAGCTTAGCAGGCGGCGTGGATGGCTACACCTTC.

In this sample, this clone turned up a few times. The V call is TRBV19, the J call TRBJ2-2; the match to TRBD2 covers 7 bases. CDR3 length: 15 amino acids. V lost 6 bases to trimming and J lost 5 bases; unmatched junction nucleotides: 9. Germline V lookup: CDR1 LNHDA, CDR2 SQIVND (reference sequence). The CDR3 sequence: CASRPGLPITGELFF. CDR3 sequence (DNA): TGTGCCAGTAGACCGGGACTACCTATTACCGGGGAGCTGTTTTTT.

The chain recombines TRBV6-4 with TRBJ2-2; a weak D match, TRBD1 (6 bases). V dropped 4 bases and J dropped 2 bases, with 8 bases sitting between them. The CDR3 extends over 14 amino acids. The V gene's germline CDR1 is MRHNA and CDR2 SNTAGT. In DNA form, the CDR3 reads TGTGCCAGCAGTGGCAGGGGAAACACCGGGGAGCTGTTTTTT. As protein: CASSGRGNTGELFF.

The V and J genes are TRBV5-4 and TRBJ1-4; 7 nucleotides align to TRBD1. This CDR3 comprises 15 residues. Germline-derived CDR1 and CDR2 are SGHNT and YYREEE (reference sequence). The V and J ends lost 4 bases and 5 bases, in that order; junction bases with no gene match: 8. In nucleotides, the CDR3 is TGTGCCAGCAGCCCCCGGACAGGTCAGAATGAAAAACTGTTTTTT. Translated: CASSPRTGQNEKLFF.

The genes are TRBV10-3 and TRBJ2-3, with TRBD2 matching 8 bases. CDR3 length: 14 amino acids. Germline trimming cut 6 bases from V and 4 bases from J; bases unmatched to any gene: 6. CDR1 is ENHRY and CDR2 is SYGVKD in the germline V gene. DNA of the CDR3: TGTGCCATCAGAGAACTAGCGGAGGCAGATACGCAGTATTTT. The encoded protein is CAIRELAEADTQYF.

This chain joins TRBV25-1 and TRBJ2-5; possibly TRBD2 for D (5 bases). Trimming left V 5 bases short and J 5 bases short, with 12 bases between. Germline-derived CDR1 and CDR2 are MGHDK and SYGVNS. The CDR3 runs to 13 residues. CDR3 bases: TGTGCCAGCAGTCTCACTGGCGGGGAGACCCAGTACTTC. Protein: CASSLTGGETQYF.

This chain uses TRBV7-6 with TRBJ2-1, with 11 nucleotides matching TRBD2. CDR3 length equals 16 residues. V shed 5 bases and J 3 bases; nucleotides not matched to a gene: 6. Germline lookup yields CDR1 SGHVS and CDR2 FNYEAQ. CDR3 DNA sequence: TGTGCCAGCAGCCGATCCGGGACTAGCGGCTACAATGAGCAGTTCTTC. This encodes CASSRSGTSGYNEQFF. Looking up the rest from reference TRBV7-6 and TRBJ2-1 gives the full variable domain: GAGVSQSPRYKVTKRGQDVALRCDPISGHVSLYWYRQALGQGPEFLTYFNYEAQQDKSGLPNDRFSAERPEGSISTLTIQRTEQRDSAMYRCASSRSGTSGYNEQFFGPGTRLTVL.

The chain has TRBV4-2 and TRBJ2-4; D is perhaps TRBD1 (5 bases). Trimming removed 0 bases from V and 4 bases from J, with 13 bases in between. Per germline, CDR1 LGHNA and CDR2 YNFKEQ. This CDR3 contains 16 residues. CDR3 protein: CASSQDLGQGKNIQYF. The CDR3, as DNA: TGTGCCAGCAGCCAAGATTTGGGTCAGGGAAAAAACATTCAGTACTTC.

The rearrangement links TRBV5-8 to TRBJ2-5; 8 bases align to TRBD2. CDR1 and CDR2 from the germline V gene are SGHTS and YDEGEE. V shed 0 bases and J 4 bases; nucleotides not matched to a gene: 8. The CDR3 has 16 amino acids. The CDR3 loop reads CASSLVVPGGGETQYF. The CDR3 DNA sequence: TGTGCCAGCAGCTTGGTTGTTCCGGGAGGGGGAGAGACCCAGTACTTC.

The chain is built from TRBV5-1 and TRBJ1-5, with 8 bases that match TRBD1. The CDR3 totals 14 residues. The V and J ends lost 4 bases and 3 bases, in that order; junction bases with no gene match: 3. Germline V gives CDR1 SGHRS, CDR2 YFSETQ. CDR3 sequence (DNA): TGCGCCAGCAGCCCGGACAGGGCCAATCAGCCCCAGCATTTT. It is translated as CASSPDRANQPQHF.

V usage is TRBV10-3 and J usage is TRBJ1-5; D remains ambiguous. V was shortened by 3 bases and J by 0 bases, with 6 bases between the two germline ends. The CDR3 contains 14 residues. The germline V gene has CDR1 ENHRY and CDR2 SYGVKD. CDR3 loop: CAISERNSNQPQHF. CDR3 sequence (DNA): TGTGCCATCAGTGAAAGAAATAGCAATCAGCCCCAGCATTTT.

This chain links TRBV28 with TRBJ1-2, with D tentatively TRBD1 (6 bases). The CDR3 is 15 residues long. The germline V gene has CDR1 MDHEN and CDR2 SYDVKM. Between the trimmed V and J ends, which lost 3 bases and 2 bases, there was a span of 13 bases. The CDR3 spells CASSFGTSLNYGYTF. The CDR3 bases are TGTGCCAGCAGTTTCGGGACAAGCCTCAACTATGGCTACACCTTC.

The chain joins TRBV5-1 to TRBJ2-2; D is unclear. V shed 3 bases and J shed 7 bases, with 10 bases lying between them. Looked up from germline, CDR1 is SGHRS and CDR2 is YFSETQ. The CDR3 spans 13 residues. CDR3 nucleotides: TGCGCCAGCAGCTCCACCTTAGGCGGGGAGCTGTTTTTT. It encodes CASSSTLGGELFF.

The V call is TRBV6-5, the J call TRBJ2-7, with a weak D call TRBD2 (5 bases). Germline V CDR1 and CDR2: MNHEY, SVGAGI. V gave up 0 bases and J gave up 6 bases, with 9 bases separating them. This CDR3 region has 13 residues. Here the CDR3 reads CASSYSRTLEQYF. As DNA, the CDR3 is TGTGCCAGCAGTTACTCGAGGACTCTCGAGCAGTACTTC.

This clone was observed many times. CDR3 nucleotide sequence: TGTGCCGGGACTAGCCGGAGGGACATTCAGTACTTC. It yields the protein CAGTSRRDIQYF. The V gene is TRBV2, the J gene TRBJ2-4; TRBD2 matches 9 bases. The CDR3 has 12 residues. Germline CDR1 SNHLY, CDR2 FYNNEI. J gave up 8 bases and V 11 bases, and 7 bases lay outside the gene matches.

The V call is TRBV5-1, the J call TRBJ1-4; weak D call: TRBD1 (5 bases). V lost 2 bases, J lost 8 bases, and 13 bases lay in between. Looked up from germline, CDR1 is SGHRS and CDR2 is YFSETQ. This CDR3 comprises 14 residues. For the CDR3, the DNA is TGCGCCAGCAGCTTAAGGGTAGGGGAAGAAAAACTGTTTTTT. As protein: CASSLRVGEEKLFF.

This CDR3 reads CASSKNTEAFF. CDR3 coding DNA: TGTGCCAGCAGCAAGAACACTGAAGCTTTCTTT. This chain connects TRBV7-9 to TRBJ1-1; D gene unclear. With 5 bases removed from V and 1 base from J, the gap between germline ends came to 2 bases. The CDR3 has 11 residues. Germline V gives CDR1 SEHNR, CDR2 FQNEAQ (reference sequence).

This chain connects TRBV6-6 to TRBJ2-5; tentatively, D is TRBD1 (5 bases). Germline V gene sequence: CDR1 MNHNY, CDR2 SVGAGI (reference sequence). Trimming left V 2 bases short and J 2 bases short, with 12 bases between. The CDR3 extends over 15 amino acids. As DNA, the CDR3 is TGTGCCAGCAGTTACCGCAGAGCAGGGCAAGAGACCCAGTACTTC. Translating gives CASSYRRAGQETQYF.

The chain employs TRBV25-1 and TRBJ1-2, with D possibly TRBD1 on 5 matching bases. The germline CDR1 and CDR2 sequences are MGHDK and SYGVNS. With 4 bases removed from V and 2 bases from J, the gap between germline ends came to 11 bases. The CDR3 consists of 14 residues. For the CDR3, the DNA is TGTGCCAGCAGTGTTAGGGGCCGGAACTATGGCTACACCTTC. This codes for CASSVRGRNYGYTF.

In DNA form, the CDR3 reads TGCGCCAGCGGCTCGTCGGGGGGGCGCTACGAGCAGTACTTC. It translates to CASGSSGGRYEQYF. This chain uses TRBV5-1 with TRBJ2-5; TRBD2 matches at 8 bases. The J call is in doubt because the DNA end fits TRBJ2-7 better. The CDR3 runs 14 residues. The V gene's germline CDR1 is SGHRS and CDR2 YFSETQ.

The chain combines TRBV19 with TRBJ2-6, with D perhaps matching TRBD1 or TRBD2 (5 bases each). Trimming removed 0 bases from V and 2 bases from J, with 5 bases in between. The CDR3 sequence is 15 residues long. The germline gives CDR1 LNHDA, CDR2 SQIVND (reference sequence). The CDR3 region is CASSIEGAGANVLTF. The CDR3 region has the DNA TGTGCCAGTAGTATAGAGGGGGCTGGGGCCAACGTCCTGACTTTC.

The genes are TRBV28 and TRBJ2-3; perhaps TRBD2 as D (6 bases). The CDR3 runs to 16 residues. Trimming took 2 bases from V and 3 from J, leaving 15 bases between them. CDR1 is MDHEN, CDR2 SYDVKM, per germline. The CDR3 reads CASSLHSGLGTDTQYF. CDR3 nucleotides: TGTGCCAGCAGTTTACATAGCGGCCTGGGGACAGATACGCAGTATTTT. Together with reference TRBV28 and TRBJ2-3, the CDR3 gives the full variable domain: DVKVTQSSRYLVKRTGEKVFLECVQDMDHENMFWYRQDPGLGLRLIYFSYDVKMKEKGDIPEGYSVSREKKERFSLILESASTNQTSMYLCASSLHSGLGTDTQYFGPGTRLTVL.

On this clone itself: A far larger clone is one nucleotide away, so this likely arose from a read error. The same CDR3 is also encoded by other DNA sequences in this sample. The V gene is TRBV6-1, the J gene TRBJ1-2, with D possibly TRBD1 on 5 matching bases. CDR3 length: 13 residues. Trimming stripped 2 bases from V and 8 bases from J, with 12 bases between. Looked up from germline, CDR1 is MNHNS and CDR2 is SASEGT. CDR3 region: CASSEQGIYGYTF. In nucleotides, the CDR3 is TGTGCCAGCAGTGAACAGGGTATCTACGGCTACACCTTC.

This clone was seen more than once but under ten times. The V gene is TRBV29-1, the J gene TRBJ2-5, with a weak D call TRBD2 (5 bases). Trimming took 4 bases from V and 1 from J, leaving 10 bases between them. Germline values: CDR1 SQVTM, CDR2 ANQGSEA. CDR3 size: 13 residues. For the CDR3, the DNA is TGCAGCGTTGCGGACGGGGTCCAAGAGACCCAGTACTTC. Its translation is CSVADGVQETQYF.

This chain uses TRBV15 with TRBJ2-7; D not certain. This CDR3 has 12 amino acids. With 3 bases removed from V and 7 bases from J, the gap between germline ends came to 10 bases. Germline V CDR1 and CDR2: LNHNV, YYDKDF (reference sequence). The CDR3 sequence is CATSRDEEEQYF. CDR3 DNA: TGTGCCACCAGCAGGGACGAGGAAGAGCAGTACTTC.

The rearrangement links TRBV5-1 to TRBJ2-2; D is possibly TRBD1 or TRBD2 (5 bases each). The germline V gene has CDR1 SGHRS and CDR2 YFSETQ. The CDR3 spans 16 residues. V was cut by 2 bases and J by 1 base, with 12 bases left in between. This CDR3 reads CASSLAGTLNTGELFF. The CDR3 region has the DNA TGCGCCAGCAGCTTAGCAGGGACCCTGAACACCGGGGAGCTGTTTTTT.

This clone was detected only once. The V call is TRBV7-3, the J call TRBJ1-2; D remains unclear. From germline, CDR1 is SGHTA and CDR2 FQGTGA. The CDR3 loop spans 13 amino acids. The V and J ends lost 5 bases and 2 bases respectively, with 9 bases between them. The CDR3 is CASSPGMNYGYTF. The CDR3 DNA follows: TGTGCCAGCAGCCCGGGGATGAACTATGGCTACACCTTC.